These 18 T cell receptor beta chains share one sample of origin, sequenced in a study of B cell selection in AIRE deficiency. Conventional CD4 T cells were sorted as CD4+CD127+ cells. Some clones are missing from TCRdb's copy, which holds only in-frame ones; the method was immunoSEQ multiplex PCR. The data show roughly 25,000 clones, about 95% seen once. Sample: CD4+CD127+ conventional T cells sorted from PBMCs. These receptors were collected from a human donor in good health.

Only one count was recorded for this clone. The CDR3 region is CASSFLLAGGYEQFF. CDR3 sequence (DNA): TGTGCCAGCAGCTTTTTACTAGCGGGAGGATATGAGCAGTTCTTC. J is TRBJ2-1 and V is TRBV7-2, with TRBD2 matching over 12 bases. Germline loops: CDR1 SGHTA, CDR2 FQGNSA. The length of the CDR3 is 15 residues. The junction had 5 bases not matched to a gene; V was cut back by 3 bases and J by 8 bases.

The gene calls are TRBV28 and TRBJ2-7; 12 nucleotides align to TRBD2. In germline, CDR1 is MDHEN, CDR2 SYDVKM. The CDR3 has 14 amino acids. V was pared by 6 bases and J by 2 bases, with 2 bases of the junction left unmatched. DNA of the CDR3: TGTGCCAGCAGCAGACTAGCGGGAGCCTACGAGCAGTACTTC. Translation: CASSRLAGAYEQYF.

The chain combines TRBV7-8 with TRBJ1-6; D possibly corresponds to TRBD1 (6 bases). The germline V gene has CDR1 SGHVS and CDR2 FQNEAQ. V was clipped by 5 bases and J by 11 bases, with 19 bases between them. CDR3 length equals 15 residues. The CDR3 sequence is CASSPGARGVPPLHF. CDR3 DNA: TGTGCCAGCAGCCCGGGAGCCAGGGGAGTCCCACCCCTCCACTTT.

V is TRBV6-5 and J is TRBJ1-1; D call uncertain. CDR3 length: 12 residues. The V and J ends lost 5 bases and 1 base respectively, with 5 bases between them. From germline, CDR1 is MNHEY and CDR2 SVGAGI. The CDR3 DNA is TGTGCCAGCAGTCGCGGGAACACTGAAGCTTTCTTT. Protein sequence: CASSRGNTEAFF.

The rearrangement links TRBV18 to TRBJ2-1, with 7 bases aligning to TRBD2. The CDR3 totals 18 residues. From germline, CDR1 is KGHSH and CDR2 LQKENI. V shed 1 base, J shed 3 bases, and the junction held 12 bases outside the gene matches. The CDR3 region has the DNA TGTGCCAGCTCACCACTCGGACGAGGGAGGGGAGTCTACAATGAGCAGTTCTTC. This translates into CASSPLGRGRGVYNEQFF. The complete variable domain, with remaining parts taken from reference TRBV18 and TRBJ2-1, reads NAGVMQNPRHLVRRRGQEARLRCSPMKGHSHVYWYRQLPEEGLKFMVYLQKENIIDESGMPKERFSAEFPKEGPSILRIQQVVRGDSAAYFCASSPLGRGRGVYNEQFFGPGTRLTVL.

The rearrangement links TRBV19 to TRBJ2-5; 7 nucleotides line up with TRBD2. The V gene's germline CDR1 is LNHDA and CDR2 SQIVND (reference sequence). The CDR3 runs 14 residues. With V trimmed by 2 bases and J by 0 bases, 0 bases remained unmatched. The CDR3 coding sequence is TGTGCCAGTAGTATACTAGCGGACCAAGAGACCCAGTACTTC. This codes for CASSILADQETQYF.

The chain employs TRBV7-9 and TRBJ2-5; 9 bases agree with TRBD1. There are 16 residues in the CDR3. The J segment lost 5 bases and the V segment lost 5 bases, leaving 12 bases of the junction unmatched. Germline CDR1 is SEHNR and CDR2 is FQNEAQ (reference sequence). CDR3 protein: CASSIGTGKGDETQYF. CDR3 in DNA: TGTGCCAGCAGCATCGGGACAGGGAAGGGGGACGAGACCCAGTACTTC.

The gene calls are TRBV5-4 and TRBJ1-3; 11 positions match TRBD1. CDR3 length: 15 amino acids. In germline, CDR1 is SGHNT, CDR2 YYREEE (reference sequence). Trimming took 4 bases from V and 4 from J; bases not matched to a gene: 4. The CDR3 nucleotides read TGTGCCAGCAGCATGGACAGGGGGCCAGGAAACACCATATATTTT. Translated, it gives CASSMDRGPGNTIYF. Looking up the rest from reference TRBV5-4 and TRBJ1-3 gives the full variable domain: ETGVTQSPTHLIKTRGQQVTLRCSSQSGHNTVSWYQQALGQGPQFIFQYYREEENGRGNFPPRFSGLQFPNYSSELNVNALELDDSALYLCASSMDRGPGNTIYFGEGSWLTVV.

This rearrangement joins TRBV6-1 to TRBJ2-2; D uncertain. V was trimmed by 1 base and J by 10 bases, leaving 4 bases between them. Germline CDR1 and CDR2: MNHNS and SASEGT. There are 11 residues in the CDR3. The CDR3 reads CASSEGPELFF. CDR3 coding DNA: TGTGCCAGCAGTGAAGGTCCGGAGCTGTTTTTT.

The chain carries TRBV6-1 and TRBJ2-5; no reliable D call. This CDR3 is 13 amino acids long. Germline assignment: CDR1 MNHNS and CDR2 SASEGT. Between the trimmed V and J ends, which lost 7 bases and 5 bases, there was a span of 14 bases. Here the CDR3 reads CASIRAPVETQYF. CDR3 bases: TGTGCCAGCATCCGCGCCCCTGTCGAGACCCAGTACTTC.

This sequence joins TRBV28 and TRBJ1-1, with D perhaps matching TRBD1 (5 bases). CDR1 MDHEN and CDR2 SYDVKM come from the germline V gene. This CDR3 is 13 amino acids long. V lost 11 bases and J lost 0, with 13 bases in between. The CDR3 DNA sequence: TGTGCCGCCAGTTGGACACTGAACACTGAAGCTTTCTTT. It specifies CAASWTLNTEAFF.

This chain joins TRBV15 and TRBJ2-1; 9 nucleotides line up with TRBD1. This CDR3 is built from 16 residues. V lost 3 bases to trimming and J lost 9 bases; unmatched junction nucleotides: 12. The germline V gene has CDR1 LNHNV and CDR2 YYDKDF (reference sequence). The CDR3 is CATSRPAGTGSAEQFF. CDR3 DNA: TGTGCCACCAGCAGGCCTGCCGGGACAGGGTCGGCTGAGCAGTTCTTC.

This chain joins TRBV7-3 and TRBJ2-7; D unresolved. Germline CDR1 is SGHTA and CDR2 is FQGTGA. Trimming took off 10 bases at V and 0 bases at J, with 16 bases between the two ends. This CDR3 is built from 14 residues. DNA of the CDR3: TGTGCCAACAAGATTGGACGGACCTCCTACGAGCAGTACTTC. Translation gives CANKIGRTSYEQYF.

The CDR3 DNA sequence: TGTGCCTGGAGTGGAGGCCACGTTGAGACCCAGTACTTC. This encodes CAWSGGHVETQYF. The rearrangement links TRBV30 to TRBJ2-5; D unclear. Germline V gives CDR1 GTSNPN, CDR2 SVGIG (reference sequence). This CDR3 is built from 13 residues. V lost 1 base, J lost 5 bases, and 11 bases lay in between.

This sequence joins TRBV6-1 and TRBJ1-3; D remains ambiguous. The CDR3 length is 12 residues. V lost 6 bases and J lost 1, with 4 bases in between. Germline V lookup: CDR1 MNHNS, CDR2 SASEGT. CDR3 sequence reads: CASSPSGNTIYF. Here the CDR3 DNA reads TGTGCCAGCAGCCCATCTGGAAACACCATATATTTT.

Written as DNA, the CDR3 is TGTGCCAGCAGCTCCACAAGCCCCACTAGCGGGAGGATCTACAATGAGCAGTTCTTC. Translated: CASSSTSPTSGRIYNEQFF. V gene TRBV7-6 combines with J gene TRBJ2-1; 12 bases fit TRBD2. The germline V gene encodes CDR1 SGHVS and CDR2 FNYEAQ. The CDR3 runs to 19 residues. V trimming: 4 bases; J trimming: 3 bases; junction bases outside the gene matches: 13.

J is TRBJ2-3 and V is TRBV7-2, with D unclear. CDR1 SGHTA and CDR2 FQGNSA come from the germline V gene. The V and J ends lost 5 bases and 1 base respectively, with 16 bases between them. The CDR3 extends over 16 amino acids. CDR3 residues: CASSPFPTGGTDTQYF. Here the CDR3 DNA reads TGTGCCAGCAGCCCCTTCCCAACTGGGGGCACAGATACGCAGTATTTT.

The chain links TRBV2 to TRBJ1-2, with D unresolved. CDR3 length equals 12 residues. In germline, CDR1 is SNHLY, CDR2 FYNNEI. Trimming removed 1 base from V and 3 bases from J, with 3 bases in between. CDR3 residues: CASSEDDYGYTF. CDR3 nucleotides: TGTGCCAGCAGTGAAGACGACTATGGCTACACCTTC.